This T cell receptor beta chain was sequenced during a study of technical replicates of blood from a few donors. Looked up from germline, CDR1 is LNHNV and CDR2 is YYDKDF (reference sequence). This CDR3 spans 14 amino acids. The V end lost 3 bases, the J end lost 5 bases, and 13 bases lay between the germline ends. Repertoires were generated with immunoSEQ multiplex PCR, while TCRdb's copy carries only in-frame clones and drops some. The sample includes approximately 82,000 clones, nearly 96% of them seen just once. The receptor was isolated from a human donor in good health. This chain joins TRBV15 and TRBJ2-5; perhaps TRBD1 as D (5 bases). Material: T cells isolated from PBMCs. The CDR3, as DNA: TGTGCCACCAGCAGGGGCAGGGAAGCGGAGACCCAGTACTTC. It specifies CATSRGREAETQYF.